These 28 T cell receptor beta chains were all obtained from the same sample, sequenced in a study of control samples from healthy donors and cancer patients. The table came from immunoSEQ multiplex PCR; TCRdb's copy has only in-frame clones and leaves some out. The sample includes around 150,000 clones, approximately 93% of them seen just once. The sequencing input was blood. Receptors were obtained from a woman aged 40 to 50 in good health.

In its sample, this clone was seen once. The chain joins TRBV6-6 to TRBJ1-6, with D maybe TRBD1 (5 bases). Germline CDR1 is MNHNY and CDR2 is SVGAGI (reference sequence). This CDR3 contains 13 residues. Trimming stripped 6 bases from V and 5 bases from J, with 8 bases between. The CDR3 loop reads CASRTENNSPLHF. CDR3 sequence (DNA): TGTGCCAGCAGGACAGAAAATAATTCACCCCTCCACTTT.

In DNA form, the CDR3 reads TGCAGCGTTGGGAGGGGTCGGGCAGACTATGGCTACACCTTC. It yields the protein CSVGRGRADYGYTF. The chain has TRBV29-1 and TRBJ1-2; maybe TRBD1 (5 bases). Looked up from germline, CDR1 is SQVTM and CDR2 is ANQGSEA. The CDR3 is 14 amino acids. V shed 4 bases and J shed 3 bases, with 15 bases lying between them.

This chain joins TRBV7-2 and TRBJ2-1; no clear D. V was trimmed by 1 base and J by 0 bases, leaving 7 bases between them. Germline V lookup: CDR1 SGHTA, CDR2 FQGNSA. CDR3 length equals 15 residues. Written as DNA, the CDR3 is TGTGCCAGCAGCTTAGGGCAGGCCTCCTACAATGAGCAGTTCTTC. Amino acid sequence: CASSLGQASYNEQFF.

The CDR3: CASSNTGDQPQHF. The CDR3 coding sequence is TGTGCCAGCAGTAATACAGGGGATCAGCCCCAGCATTTT. V gene TRBV6-6 combines with J gene TRBJ1-5, with 7 bases matching TRBD1. CDR1 is MNHNY, CDR2 SVGAGI, per germline (reference sequence). The CDR3 loop spans 13 amino acids. V lost 5 bases to trimming and J lost 5 bases; unmatched junction nucleotides: 3.

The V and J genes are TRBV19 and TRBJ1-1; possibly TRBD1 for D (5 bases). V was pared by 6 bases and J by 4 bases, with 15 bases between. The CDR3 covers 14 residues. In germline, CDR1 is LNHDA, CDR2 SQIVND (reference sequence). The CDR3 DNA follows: TGTGCCAGTAGCCAGGGAGGGCTGGGCACTGAAGCTTTCTTT. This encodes CASSQGGLGTEAFF.

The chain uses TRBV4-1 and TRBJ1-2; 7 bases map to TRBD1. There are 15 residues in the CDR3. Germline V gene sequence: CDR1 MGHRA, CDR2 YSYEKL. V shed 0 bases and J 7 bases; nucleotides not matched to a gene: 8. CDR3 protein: CASSQDTDRRSGYTF. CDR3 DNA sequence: TGCGCCAGCAGCCAAGATACGGACAGGCGTAGTGGCTACACCTTC.

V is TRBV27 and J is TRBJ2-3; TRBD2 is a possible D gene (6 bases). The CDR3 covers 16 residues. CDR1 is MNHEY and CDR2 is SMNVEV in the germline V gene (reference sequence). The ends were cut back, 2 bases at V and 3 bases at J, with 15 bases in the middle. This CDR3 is CASSLRWRGWTDTQYF. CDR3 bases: TGTGCCAGCAGTTTAAGGTGGCGGGGTTGGACAGATACGCAGTATTTT.

This CDR3 reads CASSQDSTNYGYTF. The CDR3 coding sequence is TGTGCCAGCAGCCAAGACAGTACTAACTATGGCTACACCTTC. The chain couples TRBV11-2 to TRBJ1-2; tentative D call: TRBD1 (5 bases). V lost 5 bases, J lost 0 bases, and 10 bases lay in between. Germline values: CDR1 SGHAT, CDR2 FQNNGV. The CDR3 consists of 14 residues.

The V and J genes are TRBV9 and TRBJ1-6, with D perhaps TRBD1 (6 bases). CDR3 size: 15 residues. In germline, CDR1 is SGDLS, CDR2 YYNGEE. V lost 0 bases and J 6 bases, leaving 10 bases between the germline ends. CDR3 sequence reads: CASSVAGDGNSPLHF. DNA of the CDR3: TGTGCCAGCAGCGTAGCAGGGGATGGTAATTCACCCCTCCACTTT.

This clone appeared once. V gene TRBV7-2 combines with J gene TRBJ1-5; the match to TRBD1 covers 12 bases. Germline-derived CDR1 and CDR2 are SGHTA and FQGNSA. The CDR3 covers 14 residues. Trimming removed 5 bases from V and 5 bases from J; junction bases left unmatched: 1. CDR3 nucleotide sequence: TGTGCCAGCAGCGGGGACAGGGGGCATCAGCCCCAGCATTTT. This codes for CASSGDRGHQPQHF.

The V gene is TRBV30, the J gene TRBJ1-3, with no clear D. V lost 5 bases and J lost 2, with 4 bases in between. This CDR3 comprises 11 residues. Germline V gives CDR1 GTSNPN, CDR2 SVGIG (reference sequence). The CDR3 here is CAWSAGNTIYF. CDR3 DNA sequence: TGTGCCTGGTCGGCTGGAAACACCATATATTTT.

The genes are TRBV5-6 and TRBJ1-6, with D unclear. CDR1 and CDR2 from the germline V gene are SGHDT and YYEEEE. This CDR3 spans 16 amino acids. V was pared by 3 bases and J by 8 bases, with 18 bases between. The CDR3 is CASSYHNQRFDSPLHF. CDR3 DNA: TGTGCCAGCAGCTACCACAACCAAAGGTTCGATTCACCCCTCCACTTT.

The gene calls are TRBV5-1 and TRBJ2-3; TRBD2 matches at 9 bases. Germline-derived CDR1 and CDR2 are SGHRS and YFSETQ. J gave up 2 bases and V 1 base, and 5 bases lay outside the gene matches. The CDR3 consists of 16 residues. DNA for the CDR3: TGCGCCAGCAGCTTGATGTCTAGCGGGGACACAGATACGCAGTATTTT. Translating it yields CASSLMSSGDTDTQYF.

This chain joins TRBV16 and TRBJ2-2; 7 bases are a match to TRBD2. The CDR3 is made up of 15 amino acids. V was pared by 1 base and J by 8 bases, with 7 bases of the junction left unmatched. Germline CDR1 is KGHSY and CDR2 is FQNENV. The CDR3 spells CASSQLAGVAGELFF. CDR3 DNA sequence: TGTGCCAGCAGCCAATTGGCGGGAGTGGCTGGGGAGCTGTTTTTT. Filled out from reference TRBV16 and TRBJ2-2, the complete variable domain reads GEEVAQTPKHLVRGEGQKAKLYCAPIKGHSYVFWYQQVLKNEFKFLISFQNENVFDETGMPKERFSAKCLPNSPCSLEIQATKLEDSAVYFCASSQLAGVAGELFFGEGSRLTVL.

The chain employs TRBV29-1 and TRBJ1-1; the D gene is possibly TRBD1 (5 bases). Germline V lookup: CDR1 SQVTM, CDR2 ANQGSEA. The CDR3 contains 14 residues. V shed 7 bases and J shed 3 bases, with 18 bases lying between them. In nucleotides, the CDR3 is TGCAGCGGGGACTCAACCGGCGGGTACACTGAAGCTTTCTTT. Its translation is CSGDSTGGYTEAFF.

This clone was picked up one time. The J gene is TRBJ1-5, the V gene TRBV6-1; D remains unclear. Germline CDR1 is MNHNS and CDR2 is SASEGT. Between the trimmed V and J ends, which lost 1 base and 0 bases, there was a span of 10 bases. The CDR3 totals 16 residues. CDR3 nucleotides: TGTGCCAGCAGTGAAGAGACATACAATAGCAATCAGCCCCAGCATTTT. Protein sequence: CASSEETYNSNQPQHF.

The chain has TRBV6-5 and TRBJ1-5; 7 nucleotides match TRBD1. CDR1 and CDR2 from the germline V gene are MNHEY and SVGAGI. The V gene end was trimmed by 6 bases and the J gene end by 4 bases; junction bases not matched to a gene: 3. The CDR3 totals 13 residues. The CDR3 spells CASRDRDNQPQHF. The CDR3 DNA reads TGTGCCAGCAGAGACAGGGATAATCAGCCCCAGCATTTT.

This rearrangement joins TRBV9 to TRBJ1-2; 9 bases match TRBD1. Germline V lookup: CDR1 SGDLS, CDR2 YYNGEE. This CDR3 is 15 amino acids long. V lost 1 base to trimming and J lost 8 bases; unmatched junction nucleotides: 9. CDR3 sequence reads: CASSVRDRATRGYTF. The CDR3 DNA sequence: TGTGCCAGCAGCGTAAGGGACAGGGCTACGAGGGGCTACACCTTC.

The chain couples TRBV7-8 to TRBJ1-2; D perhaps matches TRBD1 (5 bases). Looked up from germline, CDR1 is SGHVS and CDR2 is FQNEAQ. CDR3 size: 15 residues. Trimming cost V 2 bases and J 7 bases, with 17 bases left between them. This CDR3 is CASSLRVGEVLGYTF. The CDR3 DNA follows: TGTGCCAGCAGCTTAAGGGTGGGGGAGGTCCTTGGCTACACCTTC.

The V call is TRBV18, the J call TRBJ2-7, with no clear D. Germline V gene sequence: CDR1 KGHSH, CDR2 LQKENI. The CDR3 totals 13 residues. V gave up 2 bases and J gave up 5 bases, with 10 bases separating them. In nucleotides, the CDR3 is TGTGCCAGCTCACCAGGTCTGATGGACGAGCAGTACTTC. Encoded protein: CASSPGLMDEQYF. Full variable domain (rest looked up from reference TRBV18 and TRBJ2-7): NAGVMQNPRHLVRRRGQEARLRCSPMKGHSHVYWYRQLPEEGLKFMVYLQKENIIDESGMPKERFSAEFPKEGPSILRIQQVVRGDSAAYFCASSPGLMDEQYFGPGTRLTVT.

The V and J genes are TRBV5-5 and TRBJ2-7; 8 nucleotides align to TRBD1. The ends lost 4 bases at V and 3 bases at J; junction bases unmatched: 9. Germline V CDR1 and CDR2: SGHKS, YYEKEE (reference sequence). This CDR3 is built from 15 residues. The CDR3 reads CASSVGTGVIYEQYF. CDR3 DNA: TGTGCCAGCAGCGTGGGGACAGGAGTAATCTACGAGCAGTACTTC.

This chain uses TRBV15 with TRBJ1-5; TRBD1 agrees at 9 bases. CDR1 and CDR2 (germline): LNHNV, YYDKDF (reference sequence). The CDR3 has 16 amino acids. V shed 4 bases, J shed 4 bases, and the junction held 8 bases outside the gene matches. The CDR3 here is CATSTLRGTGNQPQHF. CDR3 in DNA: TGTGCCACCAGCACACTAAGAGGGACAGGGAATCAGCCCCAGCATTTT.

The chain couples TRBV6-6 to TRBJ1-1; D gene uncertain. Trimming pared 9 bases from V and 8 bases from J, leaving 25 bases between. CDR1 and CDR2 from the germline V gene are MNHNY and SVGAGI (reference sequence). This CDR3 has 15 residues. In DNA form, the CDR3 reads TGTGCCAGTCAGGAGGTCCCAGGACCGCAAAGGGAAGCTTTCTTT. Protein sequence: CASQEVPGPQREAFF.

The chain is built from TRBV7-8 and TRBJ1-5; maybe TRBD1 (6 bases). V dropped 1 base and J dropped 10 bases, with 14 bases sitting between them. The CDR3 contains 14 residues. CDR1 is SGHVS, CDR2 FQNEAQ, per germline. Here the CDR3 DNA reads TGTGCCAGCAGCTTAGGGGGGGCGCGTCAACCCCAGCATTTT. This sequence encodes CASSLGGARQPQHF.

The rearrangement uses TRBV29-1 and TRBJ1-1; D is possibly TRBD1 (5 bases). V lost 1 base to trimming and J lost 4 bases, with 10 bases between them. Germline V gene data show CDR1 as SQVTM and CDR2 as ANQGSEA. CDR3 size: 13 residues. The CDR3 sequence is CSVEVTGGTEAFF. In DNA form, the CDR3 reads TGCAGCGTTGAAGTTACGGGGGGCACTGAAGCTTTCTTT.

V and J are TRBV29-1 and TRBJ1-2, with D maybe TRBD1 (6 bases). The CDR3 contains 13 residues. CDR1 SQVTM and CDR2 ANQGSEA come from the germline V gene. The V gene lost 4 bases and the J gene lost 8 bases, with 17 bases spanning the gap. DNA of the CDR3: TGCAGCGTTGGTTCGGACAGTAGTCAGGGCTACACCTTC. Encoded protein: CSVGSDSSQGYTF.

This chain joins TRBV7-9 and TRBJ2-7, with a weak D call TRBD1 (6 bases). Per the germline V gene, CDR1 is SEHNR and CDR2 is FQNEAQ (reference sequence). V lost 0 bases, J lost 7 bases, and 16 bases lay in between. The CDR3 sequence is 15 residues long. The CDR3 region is CASSLAASGVGEQYF. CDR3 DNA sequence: TGTGCCAGCAGCTTAGCCGCGTCAGGGGTTGGGGAGCAGTACTTC.

The CDR3 sequence: CSVDSLGLNYGYTF. In nucleotides, the CDR3 is TGCAGCGTGGACTCATTGGGACTCAACTATGGCTACACCTTC. The chain employs TRBV29-1 and TRBJ1-2, with a tentative D call TRBD1 (5 bases). This CDR3 region has 14 residues. CDR1 is SQVTM and CDR2 is ANQGSEA in the germline V gene. V lost 6 bases to trimming and J lost 2 bases, with 16 bases between them.